The source of this T cell receptor (beta chain) is a study of identical twins. TCRdb reprocessed the 5' RACE reads via MiXCR and lists one record per CDR3 protein. The profile covers around 230,000 distinct CDR3 sequences, with around 9.6% appearing a single time and around 5% taken by the ten largest. All of the donors were Caucasians in good health. Whole-study findings and limits: Where beta out-of-frame sequences were concerned, excess twin sharing was weaker. Insertions ran lower in abundant cord blood beta clonotypes, though not in memory repertoires.

Per germline, CDR1 DFQATT and CDR2 SNEGSKA (reference sequence). The CDR3 has 14 amino acids. Turning to this clonotype: The antigen is unknown. The junction and the germline gene differ at one end; a read error may be behind it.

The chain recombines TRBV20-1 with TRBJ2-7; D possibly corresponds to TRBD2 (5 bases). The receptor was derived from a woman under 30 in good health. Sequencing was done on a sample of memory (CD45RO+) T cells sorted from blood. The CDR3 loop reads CGARRSPQEVEQYF. The CDR3 nucleotides are TGCGGTGCTAGGAGGTCCCCCCAAGAGGTCGAGCAGTACTTC.